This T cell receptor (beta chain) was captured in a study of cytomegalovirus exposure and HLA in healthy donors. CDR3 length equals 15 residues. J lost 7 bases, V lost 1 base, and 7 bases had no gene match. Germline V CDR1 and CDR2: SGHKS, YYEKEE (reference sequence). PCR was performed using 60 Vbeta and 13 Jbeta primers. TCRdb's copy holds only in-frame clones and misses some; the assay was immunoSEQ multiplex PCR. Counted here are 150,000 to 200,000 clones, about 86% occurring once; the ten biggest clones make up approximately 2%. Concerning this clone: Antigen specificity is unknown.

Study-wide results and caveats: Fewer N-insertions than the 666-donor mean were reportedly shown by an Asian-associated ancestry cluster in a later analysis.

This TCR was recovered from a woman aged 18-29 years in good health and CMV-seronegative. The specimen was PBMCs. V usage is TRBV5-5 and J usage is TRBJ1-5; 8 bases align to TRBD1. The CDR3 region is CASSLLADRDQPQHF. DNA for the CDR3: TGTGCCAGCAGCTTGTTGGCGGACAGGGACCAGCCCCAGCATTTT.